The clone carrying this T cell receptor (beta chain) has more than one count but fewer than ten. The target antigen is unknown. Researchers took RNA transcripts and amplified the TCR beta CDR3 regions from them. Carried out on the TCR CDR3, a first-round RT-PCR used the HTBI primer set. TCRdb independently ran MiXCR on the multiplex PCR reads; one entry per CDR3 protein. Seen here are approximately 420,000 distinct CDR3 sequences, about 15% observed once, and the top ten hold approximately 32%. V gave up 2 bases and J gave up 6 bases; unmatched junction bases: 2. This CDR3 spans 13 amino acids. The V gene's germline CDR1 is SGHRS and CDR2 YFSETQ. This sample is drawn from a study of T cells in Graves' hyperthyroidism and ophthalmopathy. Points from the study as a whole: The blood repertoire included most of the expanded thyroid clonotypes above 0.001.

The chain carries TRBV5-1 and TRBJ2-7, with 10 nucleotides matching TRBD1. The receptor was isolated from a woman in her 30s with Graves' hyperthyroidism. The sequenced material came from blood. In DNA form, the CDR3 reads TGCGCCAGCAGCTTAGGACAGGGGGTCGAGCAGTACTTC. Protein product: CASSLGQGVEQYF.